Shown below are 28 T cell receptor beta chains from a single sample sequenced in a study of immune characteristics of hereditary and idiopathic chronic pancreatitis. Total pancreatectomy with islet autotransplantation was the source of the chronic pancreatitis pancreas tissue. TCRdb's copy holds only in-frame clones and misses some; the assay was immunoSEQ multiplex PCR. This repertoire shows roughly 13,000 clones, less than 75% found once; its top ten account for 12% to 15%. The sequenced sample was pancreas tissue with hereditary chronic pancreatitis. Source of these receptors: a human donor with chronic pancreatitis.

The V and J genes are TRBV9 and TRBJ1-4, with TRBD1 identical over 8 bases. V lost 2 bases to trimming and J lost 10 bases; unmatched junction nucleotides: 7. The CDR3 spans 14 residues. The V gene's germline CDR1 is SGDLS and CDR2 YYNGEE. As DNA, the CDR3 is TGTGCCAGCAGCGTTGACAGGGGCCAGGGAAAACTGTTTTTT. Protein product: CASSVDRGQGKLFF.

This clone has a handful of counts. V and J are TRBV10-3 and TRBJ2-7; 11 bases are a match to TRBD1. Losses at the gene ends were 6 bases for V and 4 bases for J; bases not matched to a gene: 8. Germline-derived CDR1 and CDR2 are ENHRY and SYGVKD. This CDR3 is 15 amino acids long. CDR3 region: CAIRGRDRGVYEQYF. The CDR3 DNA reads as TGTGCCATCAGAGGCCGGGACAGGGGGGTTTACGAGCAGTACTTC.

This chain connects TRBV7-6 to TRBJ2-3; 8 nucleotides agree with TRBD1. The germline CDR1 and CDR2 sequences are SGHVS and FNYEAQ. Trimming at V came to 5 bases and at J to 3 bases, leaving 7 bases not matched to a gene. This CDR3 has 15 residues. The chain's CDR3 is CASSIGQGETDTQYF. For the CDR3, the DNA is TGTGCCAGCAGCATCGGACAGGGCGAGACAGATACGCAGTATTTT.

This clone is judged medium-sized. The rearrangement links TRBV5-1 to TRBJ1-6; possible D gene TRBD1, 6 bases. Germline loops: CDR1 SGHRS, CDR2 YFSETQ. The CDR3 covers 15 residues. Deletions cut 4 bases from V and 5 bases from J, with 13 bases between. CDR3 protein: CASSPTAGDNSPLHF. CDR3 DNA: TGCGCCAGCAGCCCGACGGCAGGGGATAATTCACCCCTCCACTTT.

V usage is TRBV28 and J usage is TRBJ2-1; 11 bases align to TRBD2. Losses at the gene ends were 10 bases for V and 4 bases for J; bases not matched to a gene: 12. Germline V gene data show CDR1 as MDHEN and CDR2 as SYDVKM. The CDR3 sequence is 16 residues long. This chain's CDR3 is CATLRLAGGGYNEQFF. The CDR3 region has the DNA TGTGCCACCTTGAGGCTAGCGGGAGGCGGGTACAATGAGCAGTTCTTC.

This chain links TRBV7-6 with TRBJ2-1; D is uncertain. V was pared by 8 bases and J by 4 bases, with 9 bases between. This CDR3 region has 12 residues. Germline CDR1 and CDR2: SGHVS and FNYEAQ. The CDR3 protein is CASGVGYNEQFF. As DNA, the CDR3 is TGTGCCAGCGGGGTAGGGTACAATGAGCAGTTCTTC. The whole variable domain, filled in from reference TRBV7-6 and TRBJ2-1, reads GAGVSQSPRYKVTKRGQDVALRCDPISGHVSLYWYRQALGQGPEFLTYFNYEAQQDKSGLPNDRFSAERPEGSISTLTIQRTEQRDSAMYRCASGVGYNEQFFGPGTRLTVL.

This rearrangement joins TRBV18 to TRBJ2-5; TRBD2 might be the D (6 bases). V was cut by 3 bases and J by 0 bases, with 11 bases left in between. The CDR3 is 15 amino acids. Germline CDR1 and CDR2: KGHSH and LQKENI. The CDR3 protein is CASSPGGPNQETQYF. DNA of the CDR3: TGTGCCAGCTCACCTGGAGGGCCGAACCAAGAGACCCAGTACTTC.

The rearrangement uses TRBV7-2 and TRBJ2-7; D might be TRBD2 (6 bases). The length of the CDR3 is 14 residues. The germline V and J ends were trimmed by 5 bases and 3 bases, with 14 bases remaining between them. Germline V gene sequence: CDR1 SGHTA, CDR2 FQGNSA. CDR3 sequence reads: CASSPGPGGYEQYF. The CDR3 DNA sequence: TGTGCCAGCAGCCCCGGTCCCGGGGGCTACGAGCAGTACTTC.

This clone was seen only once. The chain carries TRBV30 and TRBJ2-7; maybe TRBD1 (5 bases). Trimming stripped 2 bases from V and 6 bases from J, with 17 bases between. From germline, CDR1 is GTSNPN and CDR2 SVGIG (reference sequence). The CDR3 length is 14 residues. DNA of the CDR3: TGTGCCTGGAGTCCCCGGACAAGAACGGCCGAGCAGTACTTC. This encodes CAWSPRTRTAEQYF.

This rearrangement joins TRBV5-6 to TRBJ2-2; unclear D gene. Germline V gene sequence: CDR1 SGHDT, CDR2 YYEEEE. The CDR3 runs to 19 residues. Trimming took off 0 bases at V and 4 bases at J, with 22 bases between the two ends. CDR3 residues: CASSLVAGRMLVPTGELFF. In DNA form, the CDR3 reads TGTGCCAGCAGCTTGGTTGCCGGTAGGATGTTGGTACCCACCGGGGAGCTGTTTTTT. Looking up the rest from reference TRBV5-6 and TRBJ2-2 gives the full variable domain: DAGVTQSPTHLIKTRGQQVTLRCSPKSGHDTVSWYQQALGQGPQFIFQYYEEEERQRGNFPDRFSGHQFPNYSSELNVNALLLGDSALYLCASSLVAGRMLVPTGELFFGEGSRLTVL.

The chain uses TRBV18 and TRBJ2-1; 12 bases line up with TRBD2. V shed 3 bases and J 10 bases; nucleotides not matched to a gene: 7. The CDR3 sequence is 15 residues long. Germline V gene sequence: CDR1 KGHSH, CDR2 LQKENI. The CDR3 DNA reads TGTGCCAGCTCACCTATCCTAGCGGGAGGGCGCGAGCAGTTCTTC. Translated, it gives CASSPILAGGREQFF.

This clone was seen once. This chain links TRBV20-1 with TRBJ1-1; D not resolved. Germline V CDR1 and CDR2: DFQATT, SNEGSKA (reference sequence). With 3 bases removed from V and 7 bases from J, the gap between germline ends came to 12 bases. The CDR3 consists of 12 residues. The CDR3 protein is CSASKGASEAFF. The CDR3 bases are TGCAGTGCTAGTAAGGGCGCCAGTGAAGCTTTCTTT.

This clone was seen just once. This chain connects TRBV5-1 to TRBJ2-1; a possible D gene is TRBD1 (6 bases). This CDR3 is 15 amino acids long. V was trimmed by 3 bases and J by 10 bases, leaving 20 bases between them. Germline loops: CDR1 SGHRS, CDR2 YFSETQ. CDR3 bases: TGCGCCAGCAGCTCAGGGGATACAATAGGGGCCGAGCAGTTCTTC. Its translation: CASSSGDTIGAEQFF.

The CDR3 nucleotides read TGTGCCTGGACGACGGGTGGACTCCCCTACGAGCAGTACTTC. Translation gives CAWTTGGLPYEQYF. The genes are TRBV30 and TRBJ2-7; perhaps TRBD2 as D (5 bases). This CDR3 has 14 residues. Germline lookup yields CDR1 GTSNPN and CDR2 SVGIG (reference sequence). Deletions cut 4 bases from V and 2 bases from J, with 15 bases between.

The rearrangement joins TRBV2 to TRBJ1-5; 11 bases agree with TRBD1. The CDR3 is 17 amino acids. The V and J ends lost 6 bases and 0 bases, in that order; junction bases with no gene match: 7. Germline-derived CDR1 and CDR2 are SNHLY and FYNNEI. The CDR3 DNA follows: TGTGCCAGCAGAAAACCGGGACAGGGGGATAGCAATCAGCCCCAGCATTTT. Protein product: CASRKPGQGDSNQPQHF.

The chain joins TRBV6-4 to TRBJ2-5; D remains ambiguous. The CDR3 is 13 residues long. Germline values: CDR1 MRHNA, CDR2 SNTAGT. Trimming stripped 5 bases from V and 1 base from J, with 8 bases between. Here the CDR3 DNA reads TGTGCCAGCAGTTTAGAGGCCCAAGAGACCCAGTACTTC. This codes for CASSLEAQETQYF.

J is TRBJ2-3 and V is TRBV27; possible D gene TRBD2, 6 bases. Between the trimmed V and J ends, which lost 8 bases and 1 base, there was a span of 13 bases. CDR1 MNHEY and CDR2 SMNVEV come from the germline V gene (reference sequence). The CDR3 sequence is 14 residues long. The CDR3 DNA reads TGTGCCAGCGGAGGGTGGCCCGGCACAGATACGCAGTATTTT. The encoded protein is CASGGWPGTDTQYF.

CDR3 DNA sequence: TGTGCCAGTAGTATAGAAATGGCTAGCGGGAGGTTCTACAATGAGCAGTTCTTC. Protein: CASSIEMASGRFYNEQFF. The V and J genes are TRBV19 and TRBJ2-1, with 11 bases matching TRBD2. The CDR3 sequence is 18 residues long. Looked up from germline, CDR1 is LNHDA and CDR2 is SQIVND (reference sequence). The V segment lost 0 bases and the J segment 3 bases; nucleotides outside the gene matches: 7.

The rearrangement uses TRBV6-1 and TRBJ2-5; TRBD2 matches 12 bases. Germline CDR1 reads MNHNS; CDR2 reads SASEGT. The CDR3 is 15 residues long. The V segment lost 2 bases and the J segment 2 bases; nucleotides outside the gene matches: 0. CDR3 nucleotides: TGTGCCAGCAGTGAACTAGCGGGAGGGCAAGAGACCCAGTACTTC. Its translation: CASSELAGGQETQYF.

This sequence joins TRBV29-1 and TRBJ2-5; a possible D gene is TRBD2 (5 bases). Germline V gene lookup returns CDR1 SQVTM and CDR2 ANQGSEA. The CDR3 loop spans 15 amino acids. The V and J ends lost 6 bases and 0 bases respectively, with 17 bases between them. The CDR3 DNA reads TGCAGCGTAAACGGTGACGGAGGCCACCAAGAGACCCAGTACTTC. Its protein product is CSVNGDGGHQETQYF.

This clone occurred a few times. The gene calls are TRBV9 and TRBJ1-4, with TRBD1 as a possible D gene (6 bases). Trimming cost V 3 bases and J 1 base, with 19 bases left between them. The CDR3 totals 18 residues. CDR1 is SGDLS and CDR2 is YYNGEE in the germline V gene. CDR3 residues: CASSALVGALGTNEKLFF. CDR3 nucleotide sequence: TGTGCCAGCAGCGCCCTTGTGGGGGCCCTAGGAACTAATGAAAAACTGTTTTTT.

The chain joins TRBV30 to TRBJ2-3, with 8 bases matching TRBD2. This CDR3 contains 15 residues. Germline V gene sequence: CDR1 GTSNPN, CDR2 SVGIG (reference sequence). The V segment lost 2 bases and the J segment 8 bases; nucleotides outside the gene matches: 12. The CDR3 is CAWSLTSGGVGTQYF. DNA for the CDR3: TGTGCCTGGAGTCTAACTAGCGGAGGGGTGGGTACGCAGTATTTT.

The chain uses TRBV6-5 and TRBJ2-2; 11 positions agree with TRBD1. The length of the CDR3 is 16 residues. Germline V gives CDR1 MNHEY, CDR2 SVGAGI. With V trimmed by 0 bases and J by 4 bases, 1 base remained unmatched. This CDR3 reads CASSYSGTGGTGELFF. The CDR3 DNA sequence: TGTGCCAGCAGTTACTCCGGGACAGGGGGCACCGGGGAGCTGTTTTTT.

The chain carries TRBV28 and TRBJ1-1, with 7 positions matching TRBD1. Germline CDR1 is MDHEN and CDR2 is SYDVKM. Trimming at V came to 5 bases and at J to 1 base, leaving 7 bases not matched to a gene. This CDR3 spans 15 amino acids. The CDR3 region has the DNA TGTGCCAGCAGTCCCCCAGGGGGTCAGAACACTGAAGCTTTCTTT. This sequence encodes CASSPPGGQNTEAFF.

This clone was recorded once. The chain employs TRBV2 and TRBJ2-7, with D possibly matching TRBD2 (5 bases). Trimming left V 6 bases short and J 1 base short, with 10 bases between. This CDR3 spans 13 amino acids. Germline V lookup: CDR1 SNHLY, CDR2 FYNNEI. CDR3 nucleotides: TGTGCCAGCAGGGACTGGCATTCCTACGAGCAGTACTTC. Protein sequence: CASRDWHSYEQYF.

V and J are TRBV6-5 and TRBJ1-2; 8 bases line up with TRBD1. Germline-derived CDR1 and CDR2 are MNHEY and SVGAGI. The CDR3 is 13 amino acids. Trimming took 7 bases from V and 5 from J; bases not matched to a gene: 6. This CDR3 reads CASTTDREYGYTF. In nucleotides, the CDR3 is TGTGCCAGCACGACGGACAGGGAGTATGGCTACACCTTC.

The CDR3 nucleotides read TGTGCCAGCATCGGTGGAAACACCATATATTTT. It encodes CASIGGNTIYF. V gene TRBV27 combines with J gene TRBJ1-3, with D hard to call. The germline V gene has CDR1 MNHEY and CDR2 SMNVEV (reference sequence). V lost 7 bases to trimming and J lost 3 bases, with 4 bases between them. The CDR3 loop spans 11 amino acids.

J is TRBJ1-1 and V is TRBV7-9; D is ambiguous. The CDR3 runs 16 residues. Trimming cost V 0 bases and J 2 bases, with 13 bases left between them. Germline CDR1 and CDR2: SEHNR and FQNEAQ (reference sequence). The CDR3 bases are TGTGCCAGCAGCTTAGCGCTTATTCGGGTAAACACTGAAGCTTTCTTT. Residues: CASSLALIRVNTEAFF.